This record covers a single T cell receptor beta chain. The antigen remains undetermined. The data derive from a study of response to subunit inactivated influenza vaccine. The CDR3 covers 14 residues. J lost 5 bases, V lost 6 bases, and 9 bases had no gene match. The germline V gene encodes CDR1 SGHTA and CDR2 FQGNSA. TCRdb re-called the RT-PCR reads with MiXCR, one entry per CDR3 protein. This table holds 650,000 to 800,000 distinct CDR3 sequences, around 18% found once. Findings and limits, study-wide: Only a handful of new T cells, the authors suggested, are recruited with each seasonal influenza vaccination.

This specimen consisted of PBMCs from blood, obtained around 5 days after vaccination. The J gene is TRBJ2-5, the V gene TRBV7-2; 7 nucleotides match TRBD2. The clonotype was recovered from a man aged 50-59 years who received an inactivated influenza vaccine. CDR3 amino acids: CASRSGGSSETQYF. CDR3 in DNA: TGTGCCAGCAGATCTGGCGGGAGTTCGGAGACCCAGTACTTC.